A single sample is the source of the 17 T cell receptor beta chains below, sequenced in a study of tumor and adjacent non-tumor tissue in lung cancer. This sample's RNA came from whole unsorted tissue. Three rounds of nested PCR, following a modified ARM-PCR protocol, produced the TCRbeta library. TCRdb processed the multiplex PCR reads anew with MiXCR; each CDR3 protein has one entry. The sample holds around 210,000 distinct CDR3 sequences, approximately 74% seen once. The source material was lung tumor tissue. These receptor sequences come from a man aged 55 to 70 with non-small cell lung cancer.

J is TRBJ1-1 and V is TRBV6-1; tentative D call: TRBD1 (5 bases). The CDR3 spans 14 residues. V was shortened by 7 bases and J by 10 bases, with 22 bases between the two germline ends. Germline CDR1 and CDR2: MNHNS and SASEGT. The CDR3 DNA follows: TGTGCCAGCACTAGGACACAGGACGCGACGGGAGCTTTCTTT. Translated: CASTRTQDATGAFF.

As for this clonotype: This could be a read error, since a much larger clone is one nucleotide away. Here the CDR3 DNA reads TGCAGTGCTCAACGACAGGGTATTAACACTGAAGCTTTCTTT. It encodes CSAQRQGINTEAFF. V and J are TRBV20-1 and TRBJ1-1, with TRBD1 matching over 7 bases. Per germline, CDR1 DFQATT and CDR2 SNEGSKA (reference sequence). Trimming removed 5 bases from V and 2 bases from J; junction bases left unmatched: 8. This CDR3 is built from 14 residues.

Concerning this clonotype itself: One junction end disagrees with the germline gene, perhaps due to a read error. The V call is TRBV4-3, the J call TRBJ2-1, with D perhaps TRBD1 or TRBD2 (5 bases each). Germline CDR1 is LGHNA and CDR2 is YSLEER. CDR3 size: 17 residues. This CDR3 is CASSLQIELGEFNEQIF. CDR3 in DNA: TGCGCCAGCAGCCTCCAAATCGAACTAGGGGAGTTCAATGAGCAGATCTTC.

This clonotype was seen a single time. Sequence at one end of the junction differs from germline and may be a read error. The V call is TRBV20-1, the J call TRBJ1-2, with no clear D. This CDR3 comprises 12 residues. Per the germline V gene, CDR1 is DFQATT and CDR2 is SNEGSKA (reference sequence). This CDR3 reads CSALDWNYVYTF. The CDR3 nucleotides are TGCAGTGCCCTGGACTGGAACTATGTCTACACCTTC.

About this clonotype: No conserved phenylalanine or tryptophan ends this CDR3, so it is likely a read error. It is unclear where the CDR3 begins or ends on the DNA, so no DNA is shown, and the CDR3 is as TCRdb lists it. The chain combines TRBV20-1 with TRBJ2-5; the table names TRBD1, a call not compared with the DNA. A total of 12 residues make up the CDR3, ends included. CDR1 and CDR2 (germline): DFQATT, SNEGSKA (reference sequence). CDR3 protein: CSASPQGETQYL.

As regards this clonotype: A clone one base away is much larger, so this may be a read error. The CDR3 coding sequence is TGTGCCAGCAGCTTGGAGGGTCTGGGCAAGCAGTACTTC. Amino acid sequence: CASSLEGLGKQYF. The chain uses TRBV5-4 and TRBJ2-7, with D unresolved. Germline assignment: CDR1 SGHNT and CDR2 YYREEE (reference sequence). V lost 0 bases to trimming and J lost 8 bases, with 12 bases between them. CDR3 length equals 13 residues. The full variable domain, rest sourced from reference TRBV5-4 and TRBJ2-7, is ETGVTQSPTHLIKTRGQQVTLRCSSQSGHNTVSWYQQALGQGPQFIFQYYREEENGRGNFPPRFSGLQFPNYSSELNVNALELDDSALYLCASSLEGLGKQYFGPGTRLTVT.

In regard to this clonotype: Germline is not matched at one junction end, which may reflect a read error. V usage is TRBV20-1 and J usage is TRBJ2-4, with D possibly being TRBD2 (5 bases). The CDR3 is 14 amino acids. In germline, CDR1 is DFQATT, CDR2 SNEGSKA (reference sequence). The DNA of the CDR3 is TGCAGTGCTAGGCGGGTGGTGGGCAAAGACATTCAGTACTTC. As protein: CSARRVVGKDIQYF.

This clonotype was counted at least ten times. The chain couples TRBV12-3 or TRBV12-4 to TRBJ1-3; 7 nucleotides align to TRBD1. The J segment lost 0 bases and the V segment lost 2 bases, leaving 4 bases of the junction unmatched. This CDR3 is built from 16 residues. Written as DNA, the CDR3 is TGTGCCAGCAGTTTACAGACAGGGCTCTCTGGAAACACCATATATTTT. This gives the protein CASSLQTGLSGNTIYF.

The J gene is TRBJ2-7, the V gene TRBV4-3; no definite D call. The germline V gene encodes CDR1 LGHNA and CDR2 YSLEER. This CDR3 spans 15 amino acids. Trimming shortened V by 1 base and J by 4 bases, and 14 bases separated the two germline ends. The CDR3 DNA sequence: TGCGCCAGCAGCCAAGCGGAGATCGTGTATTACGAGCAGTACTTC. Translation gives CASSQAEIVYYEQYF.

V is TRBV20-1 and J is TRBJ2-1, with a weak D call TRBD1 (5 bases). Trimming cost V 2 bases and J 10 bases, with 12 bases left between them. Germline assignment: CDR1 DFQATT and CDR2 SNEGSKA (reference sequence). There are 12 residues in the CDR3. The CDR3 sequence: CSARNRMEEQFF. DNA for the CDR3: TGCAGTGCTAGAAACAGGATGGAAGAGCAGTTCTTC.

Turning to this clonotype: This likely comes from a read error, as the CDR3 has no conserved phenylalanine or tryptophan at its end. The chain joins TRBV11-3 to TRBJ2-3; the D gene is possibly TRBD2 (5 bases). This CDR3 is built from 15 residues. Germline values: CDR1 SGHNT, CDR2 YENEEA. The DNA of the CDR3 is TGTGCCAGTAGCTTAGATCAGCTAGCAGTAGATACGCAGTATCTT. It encodes CASSLDQLAVDTQYL.

With regard to this clonotype: One end of the junction does not line up with germline, which may come from a read error. The V gene is TRBV11-2, the J gene TRBJ2-6; D is possibly TRBD1 (5 bases). Germline V gives CDR1 SGHAT, CDR2 FQNNGV. The CDR3 loop spans 14 amino acids. CDR3 DNA sequence: TGTGGGAGCAGTCCTATCTCTGGGGCCAACGTCCTGGATTTC. As protein: CGSSPISGANVLDF.

The count of this clonotype is one. V gene TRBV20-1 combines with J gene TRBJ2-3; perhaps TRBD1 as D (5 bases). From germline, CDR1 is DFQATT and CDR2 SNEGSKA (reference sequence). This CDR3 is 13 amino acids long. The V end lost 6 bases, the J end lost 15 bases, and 25 bases lay between the germline ends. CDR3: CSALDTSTDRHYF. Written as DNA, the CDR3 is TGCAGTGCCCTGGACACAAGCACAGATAGGCATTATTTT.

This clonotype was counted once. The chain has TRBV28 and TRBJ2-7; D possibly corresponds to TRBD1 (5 bases). The CDR3 has 14 amino acids. Looked up from germline, CDR1 is MDHEN and CDR2 is SYDVKM. The V end lost 3 bases, the J end lost 5 bases, and 14 bases lay between the germline ends. The CDR3: CASSFRGRGNEQYF. Written as DNA, the CDR3 is TGTGCCAGCAGTTTCCGAGGAAGGGGTAACGAGCAGTACTTC. Using reference TRBV28 and TRBJ2-7 for the parts outside the CDR3, the full variable domain is DVKVTQSSRYLVKRTGEKVFLECVQDMDHENMFWYRQDPGLGLRLIYFSYDVKMKEKGDIPEGYSVSREKKERFSLILESASTNQTSMYLCASSFRGRGNEQYFGPGTRLTVT.

Points on this clonotype: A read error may produce the germline difference seen at one junction end. This chain links TRBV20-1 with TRBJ1-1, with D unclear. CDR1 DFQATT and CDR2 SNEGSKA come from the germline V gene (reference sequence). This CDR3 has 14 amino acids. The CDR3 DNA reads TGCGGTGCTAGATCCCGGAGGTCCCCCGGTGAAGCTTTCTTT. Translated, it gives CGARSRRSPGEAFF.

The CDR3 coding sequence is TGCAGTGCTAGTCCTCTACAGGGAACCGTGACCCAGTACTTC. Amino acid sequence: CSASPLQGTVTQYF. The J gene is TRBJ2-5, the V gene TRBV20-1; tentative D call: TRBD1 (6 bases). From germline, CDR1 is DFQATT and CDR2 SNEGSKA (reference sequence). Trimming shortened V by 3 bases and J by 7 bases, and 18 bases separated the two germline ends. The CDR3 length is 14 residues.

About this clonotype: A junction end diverges from the germline sequence, so it may reflect a read error. The J gene is TRBJ2-3, the V gene TRBV12-3 or TRBV12-4; D may be TRBD1 (5 bases). CDR3 length: 16 residues. CDR3 sequence (DNA): TGTGCCAACAGTTTAAAGACAGAGCTGAAAGCAGATACGCAGTATTTT. Translation: CANSLKTELKADTQYF.